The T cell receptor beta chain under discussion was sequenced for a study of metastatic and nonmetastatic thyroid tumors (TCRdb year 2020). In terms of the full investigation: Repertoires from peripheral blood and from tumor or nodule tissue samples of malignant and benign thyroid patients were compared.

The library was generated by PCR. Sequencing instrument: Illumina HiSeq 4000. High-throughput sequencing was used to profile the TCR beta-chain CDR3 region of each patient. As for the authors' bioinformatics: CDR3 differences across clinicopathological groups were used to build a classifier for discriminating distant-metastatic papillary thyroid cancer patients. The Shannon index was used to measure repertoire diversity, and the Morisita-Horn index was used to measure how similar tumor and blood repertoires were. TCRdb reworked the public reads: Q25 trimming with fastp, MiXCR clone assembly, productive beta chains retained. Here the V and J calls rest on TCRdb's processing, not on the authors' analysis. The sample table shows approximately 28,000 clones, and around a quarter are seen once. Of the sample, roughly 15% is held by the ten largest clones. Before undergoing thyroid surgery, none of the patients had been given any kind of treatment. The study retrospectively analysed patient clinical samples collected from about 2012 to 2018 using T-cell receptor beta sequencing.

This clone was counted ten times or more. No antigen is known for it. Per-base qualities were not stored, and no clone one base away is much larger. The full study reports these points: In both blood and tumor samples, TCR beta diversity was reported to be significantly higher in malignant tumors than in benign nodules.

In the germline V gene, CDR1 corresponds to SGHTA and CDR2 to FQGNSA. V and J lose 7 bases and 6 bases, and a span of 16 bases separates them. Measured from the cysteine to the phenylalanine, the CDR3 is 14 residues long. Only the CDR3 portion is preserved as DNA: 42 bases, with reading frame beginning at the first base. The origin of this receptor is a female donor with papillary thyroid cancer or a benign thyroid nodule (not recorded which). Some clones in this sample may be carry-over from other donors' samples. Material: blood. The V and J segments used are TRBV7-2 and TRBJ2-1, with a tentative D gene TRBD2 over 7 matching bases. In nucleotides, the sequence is TGTGCCAGCACGGGGGGCCCGATAAGCAATGAGCAGTTCTTC. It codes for CASTGGPISNEQFF.